This record covers a single T cell receptor (beta chain). The target antigen is unknown. These data come from a study of OX40 agonist ivuxolimab in advanced cancers. Turning to the study itself: Previous treatment with anti-PD-1, anti-PD-L1 or anti-CTLA-4 therapy was allowed; about 44% had received some. Partial responses were seen in three patients, one with hepatocellular carcinoma and two with cutaneous melanoma.

There are 15 residues in the CDR3. Germline loops: CDR1 MNHEY, CDR2 SMNVEV (reference sequence). The V gene lost 4 bases and the J gene lost 2 bases, with 12 bases spanning the gap. Findings of the study overall: Nonresponders, in some cases, also had low normalized T-cell clonal expansion.

Only in-frame clones appear in the TCRdb table, and some are missing; sequencing was by immunoSEQ multiplex PCR. Of 90,000 to 95,000 clones in the sample, more than 70% are singletons; the top ten hold 4.5% to 5.5%. Blood got drawn at baseline, again on cycle 4 day 1, and then on cycle 7 day 1. This sample comprised CD4+ or CD8+ T cells sorted from blood, obtained in a trial of the OX40 agonist ivuxolimab. The chain links TRBV27 to TRBJ2-1; D might be TRBD2 (5 bases). This clonotype was obtained from an adult with an advanced solid tumor such as melanoma, head and neck, liver or kidney cancer. CDR3 DNA sequence: TGTGCCAGCAGTTCCGGGATTCAAACCTACAATGAGCAGTTCTTC. Translated: CASSSGIQTYNEQFF.